This TCR beta chain comes out of a study of blood T cell repertoires in COVID-19. At the level of the study: Material from acute and convalescent COVID-19 was sourced from the United States, Italy and Spain. PBMCs, B-cell-depleted T cells, or T cells were the source of the cDNA or gDNA that made up the material.

This clone was observed a single time. The CDR3 sequence is 13 residues long. The V and J ends lost 0 bases and 8 bases, in that order; junction bases with no gene match: 5. Germline values: CDR1 GTSNPN, CDR2 SVGIG (reference sequence). In the original workflow: Scientists estimated how many nucleated cells there were by amplifying reference gene primers. Sequenced by immunoSEQ multiplex PCR; TCRdb stores in-frame clones only, minus some. The DNA was the basis for D and trimming; V, J and clone size are from that table. The sample has more than 250,000 clones; roughly 90% are singletons. This receptor was identified in a man aged 18 to 29 who had recovered from COVID-19. Sequences were obtained from peripheral blood. The chain combines TRBV30 with TRBJ1-1; 8 bases fit TRBD1. CDR3 region: CAWSVDRVSEAFF. CDR3 nucleotides: TGTGCCTGGAGTGTGGACAGGGTATCCGAAGCTTTCTTT. Using reference TRBV30 and TRBJ1-1 for the parts outside the CDR3, the full variable domain is SQTIHQWPATLVQPVGSPLSLECTVEGTSNPNLYWYRQAAGRGLQLLFYSVGIGQISSEVPQNLSASRPQDRQFILSSKKLLLSDSGFYLCAWSVDRVSEAFFGQGTRLTVV.